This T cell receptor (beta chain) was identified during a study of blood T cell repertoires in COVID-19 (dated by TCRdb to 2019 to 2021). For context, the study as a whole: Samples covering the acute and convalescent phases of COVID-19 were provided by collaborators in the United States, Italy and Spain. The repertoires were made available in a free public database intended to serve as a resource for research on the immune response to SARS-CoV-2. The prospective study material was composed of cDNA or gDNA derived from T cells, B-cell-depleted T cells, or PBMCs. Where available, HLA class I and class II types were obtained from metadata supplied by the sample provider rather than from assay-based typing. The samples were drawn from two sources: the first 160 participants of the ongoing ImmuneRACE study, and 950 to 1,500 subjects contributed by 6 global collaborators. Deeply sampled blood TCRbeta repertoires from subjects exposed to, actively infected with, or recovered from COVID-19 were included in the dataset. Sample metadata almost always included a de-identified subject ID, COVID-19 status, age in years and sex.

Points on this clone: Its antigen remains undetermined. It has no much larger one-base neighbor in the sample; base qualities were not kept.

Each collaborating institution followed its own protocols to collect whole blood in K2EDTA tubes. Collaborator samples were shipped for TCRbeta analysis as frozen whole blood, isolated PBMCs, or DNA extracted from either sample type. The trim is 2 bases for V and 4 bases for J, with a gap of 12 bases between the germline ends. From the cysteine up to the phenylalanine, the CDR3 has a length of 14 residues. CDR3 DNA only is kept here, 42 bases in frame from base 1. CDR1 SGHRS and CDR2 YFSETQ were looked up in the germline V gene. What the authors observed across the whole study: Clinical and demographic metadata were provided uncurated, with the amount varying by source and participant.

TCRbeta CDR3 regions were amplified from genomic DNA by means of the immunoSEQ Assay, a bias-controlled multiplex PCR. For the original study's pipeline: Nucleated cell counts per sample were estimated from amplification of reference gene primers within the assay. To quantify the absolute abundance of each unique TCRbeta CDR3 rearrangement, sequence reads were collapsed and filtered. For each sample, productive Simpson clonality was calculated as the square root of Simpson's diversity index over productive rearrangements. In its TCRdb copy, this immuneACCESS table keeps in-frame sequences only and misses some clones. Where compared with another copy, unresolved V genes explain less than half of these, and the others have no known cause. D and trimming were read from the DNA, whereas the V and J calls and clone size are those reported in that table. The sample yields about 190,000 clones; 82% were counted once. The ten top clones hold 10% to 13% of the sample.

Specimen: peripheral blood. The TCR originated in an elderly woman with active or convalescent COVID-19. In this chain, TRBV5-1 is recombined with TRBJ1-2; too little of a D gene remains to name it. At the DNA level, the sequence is TGCGCCAGCAGCTTTCCAATGTCCGGCTATGGCTACACCTTC. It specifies CASSFPMSGYGYTF.